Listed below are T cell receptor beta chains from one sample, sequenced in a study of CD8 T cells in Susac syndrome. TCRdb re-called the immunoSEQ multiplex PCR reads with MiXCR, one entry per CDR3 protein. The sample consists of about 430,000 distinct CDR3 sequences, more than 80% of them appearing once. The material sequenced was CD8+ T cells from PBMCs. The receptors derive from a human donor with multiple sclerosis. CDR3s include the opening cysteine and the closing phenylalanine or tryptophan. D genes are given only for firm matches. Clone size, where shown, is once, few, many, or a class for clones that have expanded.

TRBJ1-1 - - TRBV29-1 TGCAGCGTTGCCAACACTGAAGCTTTCTTT CSVANTEAFF
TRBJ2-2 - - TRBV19 TGTGCCAGTAGTATGGGTCAGGTACACACCGGGGAGCTGTTTTTT CASSMGQVHTGELFF
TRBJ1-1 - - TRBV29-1 TGCAGCTCTACACGGGGGGAGAACACTGAAGCTTTCTTT CSSTRGENTEAFF
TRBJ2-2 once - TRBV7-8 TGTGCCAGCAGCTTAGGGGGTGACGGGGAGCTGTTTTTT CASSLGGDGELFF
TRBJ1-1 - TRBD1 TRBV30 TGTGCCTGGAGTGGGGGACAGGGGGCCCCTGAAGCTTTCTTT CAWSGGQGAPEAFF
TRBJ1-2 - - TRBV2 TGTGCCAGCAGTGAAGCGTCTTGGGCAGGGAGCTATGGCTACACCTTC CASSEASWAGSYGYTF
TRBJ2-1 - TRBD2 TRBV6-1 TGTGCCAGCAGTGGGGGACTAGCGGGAGTAGTGGGTAATGAGCAGTTCTTC CASSGGLAGVVGNEQFF
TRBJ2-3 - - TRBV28 TGTGCCAGCAGTCCCCTAGGAGGCCCAACGGGTAGCACAGATACGCAGTATTTT CASSPLGGPTGSTDTQYF
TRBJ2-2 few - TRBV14 TGTGCCAGCAGCCGGGGGGAGAACACCGGGGAGCTGTTTTTT CASSRGENTGELFF
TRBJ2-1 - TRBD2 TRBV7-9 TGTGCCAGCAGCCAACCAGCGGGGTCCTACAATGAGCAGTTCTTC CASSQPAGSYNEQFF
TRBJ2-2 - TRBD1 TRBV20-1 TGCAGTGCTGGAACCCTGGGGGACAGGGGGCACGGGGAGCTGTTTTTT CSAGTLGDRGHGELFF
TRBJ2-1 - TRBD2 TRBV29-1 TGCAGCTCCGAAGATCGGGGGGGGCCCTACAATGAGCAGTTCTTC CSSEDRGGPYNEQFF
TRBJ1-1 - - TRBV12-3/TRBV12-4 TGTGCCAGCACCTTATCAAGGGTTTTGAACACTGAAGCTTTCTTT CASTLSRVLNTEAFF
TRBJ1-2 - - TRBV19 TGTGCCAGTAGTATAAGAGGTTTCTATGGCTACACCTTC CASSIRGFYGYTF
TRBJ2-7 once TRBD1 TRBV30 TGTGCCTGGACTCTGGGACAGGGGGCGCGTGAGCAGTACTTC CAWTLGQGAREQYF
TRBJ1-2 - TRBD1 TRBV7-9 TGTGCCAGCAGCTGGGACAGGGCGTCTAGCTATGGCTACACCTTC CASSWDRASSYGYTF
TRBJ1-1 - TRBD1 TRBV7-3 TGTGCCAGCAGCTCAGGTGTTACGGGACAGGGGGGTCCTGAAGCTTTCTTT CASSSGVTGQGGPEAFF
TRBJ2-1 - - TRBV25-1 TGTGCCAGCAGTGAATTACTGAGCTCCTACAATGAGCAGTTCTTC CASSELLSSYNEQFF
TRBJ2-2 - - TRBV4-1 TGCGCCAGCAGCCAAGGGGGAACGAACACCGGGGAGCTGTTTTTT CASSQGGTNTGELFF
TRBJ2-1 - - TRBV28 TGTGCCAGCAGTCGTACGTATGAGCAGTTCTTC CASSRTYEQFF
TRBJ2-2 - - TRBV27 TGTGCCAGCAGTGCGCTAGGGGCCGGGGAGCTGTTTTTT CASSALGAGELFF
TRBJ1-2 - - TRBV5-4 TGTGCCAGCAGCTCGGGAGAGGGCGCTAACTATGGCTACACCTTC CASSSGEGANYGYTF
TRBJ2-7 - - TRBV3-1 TGTGCCAGCAGCCGTGTCGGAGTTGACTTCTACGAGCAGTACTTC CASSRVGVDFYEQYF
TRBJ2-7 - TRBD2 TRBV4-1 TGCGCCAGCAGCCAAGAAGCGGGAGTTTTGTACGAGCAGTACTTC CASSQEAGVLYEQYF
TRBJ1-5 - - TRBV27 TGTGCCAGCAGGACACTCAATCAGCCCCAGCATTTT CASRTLNQPQHF
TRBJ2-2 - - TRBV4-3 TGCGCCAGCAGCCAAGAAGGAGGGGGAACCGGGGAGCTGTTTTTT CASSQEGGGTGELFF
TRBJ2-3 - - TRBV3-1 TGTGCCAGCAGCCAAGGAACAGAGCCAGATACGCAGTATTTT CASSQGTEPDTQYF
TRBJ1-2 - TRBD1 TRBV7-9 TGTGCCAGCAGCTTGCGCCGGGGGACAGTTGATTTAAACTATGGCTACACCTTC CASSLRRGTVDLNYGYTF
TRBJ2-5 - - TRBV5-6 TGTGCCAGCAGCTTGGGAGGCGGGACTCAAGGCCTAGAAGAGACCCAGTACTTC CASSLGGGTQGLEETQYF
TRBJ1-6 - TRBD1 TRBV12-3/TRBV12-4 TGTGCCAGCAGTCCACGGGACAGGGACTATTCACCCCTCCACTTT CASSPRDRDYSPLHF
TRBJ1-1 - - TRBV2 TGTGCCAGCAGTGAATCGGGGGACACTGAAGCTTTCTTT CASSESGDTEAFF
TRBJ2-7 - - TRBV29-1 TGCAGCGTTGTTACCTCGGAGCAGTACTTC CSVVTSEQYF
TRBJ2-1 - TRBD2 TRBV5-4 TGTGCCAGCAGCCCATGGACTAGCGGGAGACGGGAGCAGTTCTTC CASSPWTSGRREQFF
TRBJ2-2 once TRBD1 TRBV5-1 TGCGCCAGCAGCCTCGGACCGGGACAGGGGAACACCGGGGAGCTGTTTTTT CASSLGPGQGNTGELFF
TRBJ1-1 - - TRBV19 TGTGCCAGTAGCACCGGGCCTCGTGGGGAAAGTACTGAAGCTTTCTTT CASSTGPRGESTEAFF
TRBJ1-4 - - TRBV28 TGTGCCAGCAGTTTTCAGACCGCAACTAATGAAAAACTGTTTTTT CASSFQTATNEKLFF
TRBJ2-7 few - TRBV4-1 TGCGCCAGCAGCCAGGGGGCCGGCTCCTACGAGCAGTACTTC CASSQGAGSYEQYF
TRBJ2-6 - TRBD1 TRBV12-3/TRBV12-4 TGTGCCAGCAGTCCGACAGGGGACTCTGGGGCCAACGTCCTGACTTTC CASSPTGDSGANVLTF
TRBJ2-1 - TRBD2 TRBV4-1 TGCGCCAGCACCCTCAAAGCAGGGGGCGCGGCTAGCGGGAGCGTTGAGCAGTTCTTC CASTLKAGGAASGSVEQFF
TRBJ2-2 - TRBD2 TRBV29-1 TGCAGCGGGAGCGGGGGGGCGGGCACCGGGGAGCTGTTTTTT CSGSGGAGTGELFF
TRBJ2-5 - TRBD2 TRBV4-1 TGCGCCAGCAGCCAAGTCGGACTAGCGGGGGGAAGTTGGGAGACCCAGTACTTC CASSQVGLAGGSWETQYF
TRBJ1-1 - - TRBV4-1 TGCGCCAGCAGCCAAGCAACGGGGGTTGCTGAAGCTTTCTTT CASSQATGVAEAFF
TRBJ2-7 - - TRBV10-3 TGTGCCATCAGCCCGGGAGTGGACGAGCAGTACTTC CAISPGVDEQYF
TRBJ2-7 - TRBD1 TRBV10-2 TGCGCCATCCTACGCGTCCAACAGGGGTCCTACGAGCAGTACTTC CAILRVQQGSYEQYF
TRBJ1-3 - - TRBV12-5 TGTGCTAGTGGGTACAGTGGCTCTGGAAACACCATATATTTT CASGYSGSGNTIYF
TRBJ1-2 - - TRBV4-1 TGCGCCAGCAGCCAAGAAAGGGCAGGCTGGGACTATGGCTACACCTTC CASSQERAGWDYGYTF
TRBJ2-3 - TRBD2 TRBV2 TGTGCCAGCAGTGGACGCTTAGCGGGTCCAAGCACAGATACGCAGTATTTT CASSGRLAGPSTDTQYF
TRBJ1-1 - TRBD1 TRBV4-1 TGCGCCAGCAGCCGTTCTCAGGGACAGACGGCTTTCTTT CASSRSQGQTAFF
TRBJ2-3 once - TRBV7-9 TGTGCCAGCAGCCCTCGTGGAGGGCCGACGGATGCGCAGTATTTT CASSPRGGPTDAQYF
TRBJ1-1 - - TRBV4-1 TGCGCCACCTCCTCGGGGGGCGGGCTGAACACTGAAGCTTTCTTT CATSSGGGLNTEAFF
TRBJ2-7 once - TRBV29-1 TGCAGCGTTTCCCCGCAGGGGGGCTCCTACGAGCAGTACTTC CSVSPQGGSYEQYF
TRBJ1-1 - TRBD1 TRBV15 TGTGCCACTGGGACAGGCCTGAAAGCTTTCTTT CATGTGLKAFF